The sequence of this T cell receptor (beta chain) was determined in a study of graft-versus-host responses after intestinal transplantation. Overall study: All recipients were transplanted with multivisceral, liver-intestinal, or isolated intestinal grafts. Every recipient had anti-thymocyte globulin induction and 2 to 3 years of tacrolimus plus steroids.

Trimming removed 5 bases at V and 7 bases at J, with 9 bases between. The CDR3 runs to 10 residues. CDR1 and CDR2 from the germline V gene are DFQATT and SNEGSKA (reference sequence). Using immunoSEQ multiplex PCR, the repertoire was profiled, and TCRdb retains in-frame clones only, with some absent. The profile covers tens of thousands of clones, with 85% to 95% appearing a single time and about 0.5% taken by the ten largest. Overall study results and limits: Recipient-marrow GvH clones were detected, some having first appeared in ileum or blood. Among circulating GvH clones, peak levels were associated with early post-transplant declines in HvG clones.

Concerning this clone: As yet, its antigen is unknown.

This clonotype was sampled from a human donor who received an intestinal transplant. The sample in question was unstimulated CD8+ T cells sorted from spleen or lymph node cells, obtained before intestinal transplant. The chain combines TRBV20-1 with TRBJ2-7; tentatively, D is TRBD2 (5 bases). The DNA of the CDR3 is TGCAGTGCTGACTGGGAGGAGCAGTACTTC. It specifies CSADWEEQYF.